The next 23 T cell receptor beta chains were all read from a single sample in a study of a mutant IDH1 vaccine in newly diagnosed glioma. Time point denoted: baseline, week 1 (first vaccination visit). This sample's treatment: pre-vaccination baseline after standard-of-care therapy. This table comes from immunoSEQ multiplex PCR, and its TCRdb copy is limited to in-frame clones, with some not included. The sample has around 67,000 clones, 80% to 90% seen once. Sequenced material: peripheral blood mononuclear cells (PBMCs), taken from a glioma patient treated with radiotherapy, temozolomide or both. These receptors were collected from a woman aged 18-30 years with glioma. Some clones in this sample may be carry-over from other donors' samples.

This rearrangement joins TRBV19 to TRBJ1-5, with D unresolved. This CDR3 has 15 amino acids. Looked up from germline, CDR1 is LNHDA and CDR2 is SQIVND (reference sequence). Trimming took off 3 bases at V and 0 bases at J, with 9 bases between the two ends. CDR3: CASSIGIHSNQPQHF. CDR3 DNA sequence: TGTGCCAGTAGTATCGGGATCCATAGCAATCAGCCCCAGCATTTT.

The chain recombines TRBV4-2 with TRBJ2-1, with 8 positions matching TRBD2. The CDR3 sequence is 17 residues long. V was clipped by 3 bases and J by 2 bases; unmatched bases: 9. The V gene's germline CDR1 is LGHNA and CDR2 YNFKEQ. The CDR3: CASSQRLAQPTYNEQFF. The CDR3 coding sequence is TGTGCCAGCAGCCAGAGACTAGCGCAACCTACCTACAATGAGCAGTTCTTC.

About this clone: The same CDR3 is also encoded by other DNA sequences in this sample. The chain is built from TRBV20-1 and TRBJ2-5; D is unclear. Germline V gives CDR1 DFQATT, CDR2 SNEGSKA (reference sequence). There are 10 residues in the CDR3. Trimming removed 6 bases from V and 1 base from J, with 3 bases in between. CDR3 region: CSALQETQYF. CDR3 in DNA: TGCAGTGCCCTCCAAGAGACCCAGTACTTC.

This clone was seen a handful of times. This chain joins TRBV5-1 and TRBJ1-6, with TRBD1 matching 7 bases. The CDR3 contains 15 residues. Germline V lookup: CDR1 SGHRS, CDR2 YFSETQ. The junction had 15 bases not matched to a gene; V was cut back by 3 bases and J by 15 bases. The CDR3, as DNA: TGCGCCAGCAGCTCCCGGTCGACAGGGACCGAAGGCCTCCACTTT. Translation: CASSSRSTGTEGLHF.

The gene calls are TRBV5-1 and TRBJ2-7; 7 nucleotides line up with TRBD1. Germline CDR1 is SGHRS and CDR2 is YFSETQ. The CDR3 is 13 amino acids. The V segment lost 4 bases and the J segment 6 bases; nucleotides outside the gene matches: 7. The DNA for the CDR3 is TGCGCCAGCAGCGTACTACAGGGGCGCGAGCAGTACTTC. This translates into CASSVLQGREQYF.

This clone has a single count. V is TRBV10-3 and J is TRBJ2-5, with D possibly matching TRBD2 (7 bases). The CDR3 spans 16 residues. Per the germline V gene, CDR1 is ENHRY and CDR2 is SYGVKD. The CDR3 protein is CAVSWRGGGYQETQYF. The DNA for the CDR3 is TGTGCGGTTTCCTGGCGAGGGGGGGGGTACCAAGAGACCCAGTACTTC.

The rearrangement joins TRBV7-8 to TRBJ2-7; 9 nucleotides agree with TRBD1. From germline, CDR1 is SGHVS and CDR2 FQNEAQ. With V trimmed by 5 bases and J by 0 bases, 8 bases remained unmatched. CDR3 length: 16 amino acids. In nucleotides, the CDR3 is TGTGCCAGCAGCGAGCCCGGGACAGGGAGCTCCTACGAGCAGTACTTC. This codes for CASSEPGTGSSYEQYF. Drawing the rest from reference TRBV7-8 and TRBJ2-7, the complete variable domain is GAGVSQSPRYKVAKRGQDVALRCDPISGHVSLFWYQQALGQGPEFLTYFQNEAQLDKSGLPSDRFFAERPEGSVSTLKIQRTQQEDSAVYLCASSEPGTGSSYEQYFGPGTRLTVT.

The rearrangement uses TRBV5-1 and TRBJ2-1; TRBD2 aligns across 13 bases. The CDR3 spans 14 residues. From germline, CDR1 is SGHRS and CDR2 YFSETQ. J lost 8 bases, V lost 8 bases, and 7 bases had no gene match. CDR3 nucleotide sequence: TGCGCCAGTAAGCGGACTAGCGGGAGCGATGAGCAGTTCTTC. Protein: CASKRTSGSDEQFF.

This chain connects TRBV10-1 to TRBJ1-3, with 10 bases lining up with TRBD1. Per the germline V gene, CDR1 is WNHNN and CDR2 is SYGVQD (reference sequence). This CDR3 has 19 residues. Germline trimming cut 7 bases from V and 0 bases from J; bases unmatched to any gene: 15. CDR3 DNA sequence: TGCGCCAGCACCAAGGGTGGGACAGGGGCCCCCAGCTCTGGAAACACCATATATTTT. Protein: CASTKGGTGAPSSGNTIYF.

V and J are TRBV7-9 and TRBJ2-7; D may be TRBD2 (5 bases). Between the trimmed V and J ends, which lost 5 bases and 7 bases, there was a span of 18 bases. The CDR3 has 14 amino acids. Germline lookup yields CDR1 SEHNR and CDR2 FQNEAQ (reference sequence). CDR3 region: CASSDYNVLGEQYF. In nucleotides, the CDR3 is TGTGCCAGCAGCGACTATAACGTGCTGGGGGAGCAGTACTTC.

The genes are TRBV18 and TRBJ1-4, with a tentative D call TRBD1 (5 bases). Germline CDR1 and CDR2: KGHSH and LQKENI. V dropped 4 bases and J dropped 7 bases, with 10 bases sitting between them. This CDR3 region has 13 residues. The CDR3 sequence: CASSLRQSEKLFF. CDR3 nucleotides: TGTGCCAGCTCACTGAGACAGAGTGAAAAACTGTTTTTT.

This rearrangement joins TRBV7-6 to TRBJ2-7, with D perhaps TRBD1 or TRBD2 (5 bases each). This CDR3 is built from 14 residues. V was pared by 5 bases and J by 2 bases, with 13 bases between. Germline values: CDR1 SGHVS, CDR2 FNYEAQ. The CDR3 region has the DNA TGTGCCAGCAGCCCAGGGACGGATCCCTACGAGCAGTACTTC. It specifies CASSPGTDPYEQYF.

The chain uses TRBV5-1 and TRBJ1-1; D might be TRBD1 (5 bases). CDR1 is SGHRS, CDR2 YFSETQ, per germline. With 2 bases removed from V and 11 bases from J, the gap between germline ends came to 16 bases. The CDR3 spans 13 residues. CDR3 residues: CASSFTESGGAFF. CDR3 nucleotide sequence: TGCGCCAGCAGCTTCACGGAGAGTGGGGGGGCTTTCTTT. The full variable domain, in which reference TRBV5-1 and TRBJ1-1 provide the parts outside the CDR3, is KAGVTQTPRYLIKTRGQQVTLSCSPISGHRSVSWYQQTPGQGLQFLFEYFSETQRNKGNFPGRFSGRQFSNSRSEMNVSTLELGDSALYLCASSFTESGGAFFGQGTRLTVV.

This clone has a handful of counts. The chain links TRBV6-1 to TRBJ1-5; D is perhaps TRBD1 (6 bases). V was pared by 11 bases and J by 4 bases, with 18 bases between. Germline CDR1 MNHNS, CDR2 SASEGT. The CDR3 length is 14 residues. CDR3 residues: CACSGGGGNQPQHF. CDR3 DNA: TGTGCCTGCTCGGGAGGGGGAGGAAATCAGCCCCAGCATTTT.

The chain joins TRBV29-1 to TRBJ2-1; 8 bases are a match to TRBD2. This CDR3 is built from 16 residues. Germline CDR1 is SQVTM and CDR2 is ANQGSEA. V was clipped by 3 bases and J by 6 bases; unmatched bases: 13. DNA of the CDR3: TGCAGCGTTGATCCGCCTAGCGGGCTAAACGCCAATGAGCAGTTCTTC. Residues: CSVDPPSGLNANEQFF.

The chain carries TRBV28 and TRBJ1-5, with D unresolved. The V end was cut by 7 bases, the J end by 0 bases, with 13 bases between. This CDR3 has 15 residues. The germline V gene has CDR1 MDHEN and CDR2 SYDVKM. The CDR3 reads CASTLSDYSNQPQHF. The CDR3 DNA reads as TGTGCCAGCACATTATCGGATTATAGCAATCAGCCCCAGCATTTT.

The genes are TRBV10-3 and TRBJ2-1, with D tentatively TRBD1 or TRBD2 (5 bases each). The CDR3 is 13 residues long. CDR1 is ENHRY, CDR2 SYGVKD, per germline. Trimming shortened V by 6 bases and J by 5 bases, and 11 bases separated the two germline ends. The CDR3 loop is CAIRGTSNNEQFF. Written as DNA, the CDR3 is TGTGCCATCAGGGGGACCTCTAACAATGAGCAGTTCTTC.

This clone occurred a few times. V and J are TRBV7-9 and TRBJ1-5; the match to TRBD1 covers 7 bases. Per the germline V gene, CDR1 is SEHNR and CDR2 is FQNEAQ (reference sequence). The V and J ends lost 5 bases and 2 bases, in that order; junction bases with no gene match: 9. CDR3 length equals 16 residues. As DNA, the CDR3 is TGTGCCAGCAGCGCATGGGCAGGGGGAGGCAATCAGCCCCAGCATTTT. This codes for CASSAWAGGGNQPQHF.

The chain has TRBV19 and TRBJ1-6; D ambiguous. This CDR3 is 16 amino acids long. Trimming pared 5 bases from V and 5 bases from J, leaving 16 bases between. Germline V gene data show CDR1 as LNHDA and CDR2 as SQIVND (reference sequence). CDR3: CASSPRAGGHNSPLHF. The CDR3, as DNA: TGTGCCAGTAGTCCCCGGGCAGGCGGACATAATTCACCCCTCCACTTT. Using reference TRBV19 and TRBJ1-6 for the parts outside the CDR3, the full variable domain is DGGITQSPKYLFRKEGQNVTLSCEQNLNHDAMYWYRQDPGQGLRLIYYSQIVNDFQKGDIAEGYSVSREKKESFPLTVTSAQKNPTAFYLCASSPRAGGHNSPLHFGNGTRLTVT.

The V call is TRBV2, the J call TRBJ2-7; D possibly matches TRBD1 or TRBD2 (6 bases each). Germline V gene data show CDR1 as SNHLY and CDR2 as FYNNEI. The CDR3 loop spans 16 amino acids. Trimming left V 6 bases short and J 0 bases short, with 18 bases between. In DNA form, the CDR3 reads TGTGCCAGCAGCGACCACGGGGGCGGAAGCTCCTACGAGCAGTACTTC. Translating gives CASSDHGGGSSYEQYF.

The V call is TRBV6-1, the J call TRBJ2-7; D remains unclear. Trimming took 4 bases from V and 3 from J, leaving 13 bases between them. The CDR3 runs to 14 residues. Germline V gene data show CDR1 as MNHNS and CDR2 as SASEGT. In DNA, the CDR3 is TGTGCCAGCAGTGTCTCGGGTGGCAACTACGAGCAGTACTTC. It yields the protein CASSVSGGNYEQYF.

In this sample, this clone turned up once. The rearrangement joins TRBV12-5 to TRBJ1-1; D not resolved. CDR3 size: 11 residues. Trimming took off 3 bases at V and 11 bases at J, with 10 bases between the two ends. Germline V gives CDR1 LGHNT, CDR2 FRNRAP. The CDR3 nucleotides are TGTGCTAGTGGTTTTGAGATCGAGGCTTTCTTT. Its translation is CASGFEIEAFF.

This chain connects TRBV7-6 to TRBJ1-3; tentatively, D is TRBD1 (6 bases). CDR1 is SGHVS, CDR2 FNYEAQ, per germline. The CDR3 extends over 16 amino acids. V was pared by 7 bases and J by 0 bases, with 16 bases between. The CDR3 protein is CASNTWEGDSGNTIYF. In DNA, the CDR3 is TGTGCCAGCAACACCTGGGAGGGGGACTCTGGAAACACCATATATTTT.